One TCR beta chain is described in this entry. Researchers prepared the TCRbeta library using unique molecular identifiers, the study reports. TCRdb passed the PCR reads through MiXCR, listing each CDR3 protein once. The sample has 490,000 or so distinct CDR3 sequences; roughly an eighth are singletons. The V and J ends lost 8 bases and 7 bases respectively, with 15 bases between them. The CDR3 totals 13 residues. This sample is drawn from a study of T-cell reconstitution after alpha-beta-depleted transplantation in children. The sequence was obtained from a human donor who donated a stem cell graft to a child with combined immunodeficiency. V gene TRBV12-3 or TRBV12-4 combines with J gene TRBJ1-5; tentative D call: TRBD1 (6 bases). The specimen comprised PBMCs from the stem cell graft donor, sampled from the stem cell graft. The CDR3 nucleotides read TGTGCCAGCCGGAGGGGGGGTAGGCAGCCCCAGCATTTT. Translation gives CASRRGGRQPQHF.